This T cell receptor (beta chain) was identified during a study of neurological immune-mediated disorders. TCRdb re-called the 5' RACE reads through MiXCR, storing one row per CDR3 protein. The table shows 87,000 or so distinct CDR3 sequences, with 3% to 4% occurring only once. Findings and limits, study-wide: The multiple sclerosis repertoire cluster lacked an association with any feature, whether clinical or MRI.

This clonotype was detected ten times or more. Its antigen remains unknown. Germline CDR1 and CDR2: SGHRS and YFSETQ. This CDR3 region has 16 residues. V shed 1 base and J 2 bases; nucleotides not matched to a gene: 5. The TCR originated in a young woman with multiple sclerosis. The sequenced sample consisted of PBMCs. This rearrangement joins TRBV5-1 to TRBJ2-2, with TRBD1 matching over 7 bases. CDR3 nucleotide sequence: TGCGCCAGCAGCTTGATGGCAGGGGGTAACACCGGGGAGCTGTTTTTT. It translates to CASSLMAGGNTGELFF.